These 21 T cell receptor beta chains share one sample of origin, sequenced in a study of T cell responses to AZD1222 COVID-19 vaccine (dated by TCRdb to the early 2020s). The library was prepared using the immunoSEQ multiplex PCR assay. The source is immuneACCESS, and TCRdb retained only in-frame sequences with V and J called. Part of the clones is not carried over; for the studies checked, unresolved V genes explain less than half of this, and the remainder is unexplained. A total of 90,000 to 120,000 clones appear in this sample, roughly nine tenths of them only once. The top ten hold around 17% of the sample. The time point label corresponds to: baseline before first vaccination. Specimen: peripheral blood, collected on day 0 of AZD1222 vaccination. The source is an adult in good health.

This chain uses TRBV28 with TRBJ1-6, with unresolved D. CDR1 is MDHEN and CDR2 is SYDVKM in the germline V gene. V was shortened by 3 bases and J by 5 bases, with 8 bases between the two germline ends. CDR3 size: 14 residues. Here the CDR3 reads CASSFWRNNSPLHF. CDR3 DNA sequence: TGTGCCAGCAGTTTCTGGAGGAATAATTCACCCCTCCACTTT.

The V call is TRBV24-1, the J call TRBJ1-5, with 7 bases that match TRBD1. Germline lookup yields CDR1 KGHDR and CDR2 SFDVKD. After removal of 4 bases from V and 5 bases from J, the junction contained 10 bases not matched to a gene. The CDR3 covers 16 residues. The CDR3 loop reads CATSDPGTDLDQPQHF. DNA of the CDR3: TGTGCCACCAGTGACCCCGGGACAGATCTCGATCAGCCCCAGCATTTT.

CDR3 residues: CAISEKDDYGYTF. CDR3 in DNA: TGTGCCATCAGTGAAAAGGACGACTATGGCTACACCTTC. V usage is TRBV10-3 and J usage is TRBJ1-2; D gene ambiguous. Trimming took off 3 bases at V and 3 bases at J, with 8 bases between the two ends. This CDR3 spans 13 amino acids. The germline CDR1 and CDR2 sequences are ENHRY and SYGVKD.

V gene TRBV28 combines with J gene TRBJ2-6, with D unclear. The CDR3 spans 19 residues. The V end was cut by 3 bases, the J end by 0 bases, with 18 bases between. Per germline, CDR1 MDHEN and CDR2 SYDVKM. CDR3 amino acids: CASSFSLRSRYSGANVLTF. CDR3 coding DNA: TGTGCCAGCAGTTTTTCCCTGCGTTCGCGGTACTCTGGGGCCAACGTCCTGACTTTC.

This clone appeared a few times. The chain links TRBV7-8 to TRBJ1-2; possible D gene TRBD1, 5 bases. The CDR3 totals 16 residues. Germline CDR1 reads SGHVS; CDR2 reads FQNEAQ. Trimming shortened V by 4 bases and J by 4 bases, and 19 bases separated the two germline ends. CDR3 in amino acids: CASSSDGRQGGYGYTF. CDR3 bases: TGTGCCAGCAGCTCGGATGGACGCCAGGGCGGCTATGGCTACACCTTC.

The chain is built from TRBV7-8 and TRBJ2-1; 12 bases map to TRBD2. From germline, CDR1 is SGHVS and CDR2 FQNEAQ. CDR3 size: 15 residues. V dropped 5 bases and J dropped 12; count of bases not matched to a gene: 11. This chain's CDR3 is CASSPGRTSGIWQFF. The DNA for the CDR3 is TGTGCCAGCAGCCCCGGCCGGACTAGCGGGATATGGCAGTTCTTC.

The chain has TRBV19 and TRBJ1-1; possibly TRBD1 for D (6 bases). Germline assignment: CDR1 LNHDA and CDR2 SQIVND (reference sequence). The CDR3 sequence is 13 residues long. Trimming cost V 4 bases and J 1 base, with 7 bases left between them. The CDR3 here is CASSNRENTEAFF. As DNA, the CDR3 is TGTGCCAGTAGTAACAGGGAGAACACTGAAGCTTTCTTT.

This clone has ten or more counts. The rearrangement uses TRBV24-1 and TRBJ1-5; tentatively, D is TRBD1 (5 bases). CDR3 size: 17 residues. Trimming removed 4 bases from V and 3 bases from J, with 18 bases in between. Germline-derived CDR1 and CDR2 are KGHDR and SFDVKD. CDR3 coding DNA: TGTGCCACCAGTGACGTTCCCCACGGGACGGACAATCAGCCCCAGCATTTT. Translating gives CATSDVPHGTDNQPQHF.

This chain joins TRBV4-1 and TRBJ1-2; D unclear. The germline gives CDR1 MGHRA, CDR2 YSYEKL. This CDR3 is 14 amino acids long. Deletions cut 0 bases from V and 5 bases from J, with 10 bases between. The CDR3 loop is CASSQDPGGYGYTF. CDR3 DNA: TGCGCCAGCAGCCAAGATCCAGGAGGGTATGGCTACACCTTC.

This chain connects TRBV30 to TRBJ2-3; 7 bases are shared with TRBD1. In germline, CDR1 is GTSNPN, CDR2 SVGIG (reference sequence). The CDR3 is 14 residues long. The V segment lost 3 bases and the J segment 7 bases; nucleotides outside the gene matches: 10. CDR3 residues: CAWRGQVDLYTQYF. CDR3 nucleotide sequence: TGTGCCTGGAGAGGACAGGTTGACCTGTATACGCAGTATTTT. Combining the CDR3 with reference TRBV30 and TRBJ2-3 gives the whole variable domain SQTIHQWPATLVQPVGSPLSLECTVEGTSNPNLYWYRQAAGRGLQLLFYSVGIGQISSEVPQNLSASRPQDRQFILSSKKLLLSDSGFYLCAWRGQVDLYTQYFGPGTRLTVL.

The rearrangement joins TRBV7-3 to TRBJ1-6; D perhaps matches TRBD1 (5 bases). This CDR3 has 12 amino acids. Germline CDR1 SGHTA, CDR2 FQGTGA. Trimming pared 4 bases from V and 7 bases from J, leaving 5 bases between. Here the CDR3 DNA reads TGTGCCAGCAGCTCAGGGAATTCACCCCTCCACTTT. This codes for CASSSGNSPLHF.

This rearrangement joins TRBV5-6 to TRBJ1-1; D not resolved. The CDR3 contains 15 residues. V shed 0 bases and J shed 6 bases, with 15 bases lying between them. Looked up from germline, CDR1 is SGHDT and CDR2 is YYEEEE. The CDR3 loop is CASSLVDGDFSEAFF. The CDR3 coding sequence is TGTGCCAGCAGCTTGGTTGATGGTGACTTTTCTGAAGCTTTCTTT.

This clone was recorded only once. The chain uses TRBV5-1 and TRBJ2-5, with D uncertain. The CDR3 contains 15 residues. Trimming took off 0 bases at V and 2 bases at J, with 11 bases between the two ends. Per germline, CDR1 SGHRS and CDR2 YFSETQ. DNA of the CDR3: TGCGCCAGCAGCTTGGTCGGTGAGACTCAAGAGACCCAGTACTTC. Translated: CASSLVGETQETQYF.

This clone was recorded once. The V gene is TRBV6-4, the J gene TRBJ1-2; 10 positions agree with TRBD1. With V trimmed by 7 bases and J by 2 bases, 13 bases remained unmatched. The germline V gene encodes CDR1 MRHNA and CDR2 SNTAGT. CDR3 length: 17 residues. CDR3 bases: TGTGCCAGCACCAAAGATACCGGGACAGGGGTCAACTATGGCTACACCTTC. Its protein is CASTKDTGTGVNYGYTF.

The chain couples TRBV18 to TRBJ2-3; TRBD2 agrees at 10 bases. The trim removed 1 base at V and 1 base at J, leaving 5 bases unmatched. The CDR3 is 17 amino acids. CDR1 is KGHSH, CDR2 LQKENI, per germline. CDR3 protein: CASSPLIAGGGTDTQYF. The CDR3, as DNA: TGTGCCAGCTCACCACTGATAGCGGGGGGTGGCACAGATACGCAGTATTTT.

This chain links TRBV9 with TRBJ2-3; 8 bases match TRBD2. J gave up 2 bases and V 0 bases, and 8 bases lay outside the gene matches. Germline V lookup: CDR1 SGDLS, CDR2 YYNGEE. The length of the CDR3 is 17 residues. In DNA, the CDR3 is TGTGCCAGCAGCGTAGGACCAGGCGGGAGGTCCACAGATACGCAGTATTTT. This encodes CASSVGPGGRSTDTQYF.

V gene TRBV7-2 combines with J gene TRBJ2-3, with D uncertain. The germline CDR1 and CDR2 sequences are SGHTA and FQGNSA. V dropped 5 bases and J dropped 0 bases, with 12 bases sitting between them. The CDR3 loop spans 15 amino acids. CDR3 sequence (DNA): TGTGCCAGCAGCCATAGTTGGGGTAGCACAGATACGCAGTATTTT. It specifies CASSHSWGSTDTQYF.

CDR3 nucleotides: TGTGCCATCAGTGAGCGGGAGGAAAACATTCAGTACTTC. It codes for CAISEREENIQYF. The V call is TRBV10-3, the J call TRBJ2-4; TRBD2 agrees at 7 bases. There are 13 residues in the CDR3. The J segment lost 5 bases and the V segment lost 2 bases, leaving 0 bases of the junction unmatched. CDR1 and CDR2 from the germline V gene are ENHRY and SYGVKD.

The CDR3 is CASSPGTGATGELFF. DNA of the CDR3: TGTGCCAGCAGCCCCGGGACAGGGGCCACCGGGGAGCTGTTTTTT. The V call is TRBV6-7, the J call TRBJ2-2; 10 positions agree with TRBD1. TRBV6-7 is annotated as an ORF whose role is uncertain. The length of the CDR3 is 15 residues. The trim removed 6 bases at V and 4 bases at J, leaving 5 bases unmatched.

J is TRBJ2-7 and V is TRBV9, with D perhaps matching TRBD1 (5 bases). Trimming shortened V by 0 bases and J by 3 bases, and 10 bases separated the two germline ends. Germline V CDR1 and CDR2: SGDLS, YYNGEE. This CDR3 has 14 residues. CDR3 residues: CASSVDQGRYEQYF. The CDR3 bases are TGTGCCAGCAGCGTAGATCAGGGTCGCTACGAGCAGTACTTC.

The chain joins TRBV9 to TRBJ2-3; tentatively, D is TRBD1 (6 bases). CDR1 and CDR2 (germline): SGDLS, YYNGEE. The V end lost 1 base, the J end lost 1 base, and 13 bases lay between the germline ends. The CDR3 has 16 amino acids. This chain's CDR3 is CASSVIQGIGTDTQYF. CDR3 in DNA: TGTGCCAGCAGCGTAATACAGGGAATCGGCACAGATACGCAGTATTTT.